These 9 T cell receptor beta chains share one sample of origin, sequenced in a study of T cells in Graves' hyperthyroidism and ophthalmopathy. Researchers amplified the TCR beta CDR3 regions from RNA transcripts. HTBI primers were employed in a first-round RT-PCR of the TCR CDR3. TCRdb ran MiXCR on the multiplex PCR reads and lists one entry per CDR3 protein. Here the sample spans under 800,000 distinct CDR3 sequences, 14% being singletons. Source material: blood. These receptors originate from a woman between 18 and 30 years old with Graves' hyperthyroidism.

The J gene is TRBJ2-1, the V gene TRBV7-3, with D possibly matching TRBD2 (5 bases). The CDR3 is made up of 15 amino acids. Germline loops: CDR1 SGHTA, CDR2 FQGTGA. The V and J ends lost 5 bases and 0 bases respectively, with 11 bases between them. The CDR3 here is CASSTTRSSYNEQFF. CDR3 sequence (DNA): TGTGCCAGCAGCACCACTAGGAGCTCCTACAATGAGCAGTTCTTC.

CDR3 in amino acids: CASSRYSSRPSGANVLTF. CDR3 sequence (DNA): TGTGCCAGCAGCCGATATTCTTCTCGGCCCTCTGGGGCCAACGTCCTGACTTTC. The chain carries TRBV27 and TRBJ2-6; no firm D call. This CDR3 has 18 residues. Germline values: CDR1 MNHEY, CDR2 SMNVEV (reference sequence). V was pared by 6 bases and J by 0 bases, with 18 bases between.

This clonotype has more than one count but fewer than ten. The genes are TRBV6-2 or TRBV6-3 and TRBJ2-3, with D possibly matching TRBD2 (5 bases). Germline V gives CDR1 MNHEY, CDR2 SVGEGT. The V end was cut by 2 bases, the J end by 6 bases, with 15 bases between. This CDR3 comprises 15 residues. As DNA, the CDR3 is TGTGCCAGCAGTTACGAGGGTCGGCCGTTGGATACGCAGTATTTT. Protein sequence: CASSYEGRPLDTQYF.

This clonotype came up a few times. V usage is TRBV2 and J usage is TRBJ1-4, with TRBD1 matching over 7 bases. The CDR3 loop spans 15 amino acids. The germline V gene encodes CDR1 SNHLY and CDR2 FYNNEI. Trimming cost V 3 bases and J 5 bases; bases outside gene matches: 6. In DNA, the CDR3 is TGTGCCAGCAGTGAGGTTGAACAGGGGAATGAAAAACTGTTTTTT. It specifies CASSEVEQGNEKLFF.

J is TRBJ1-4 and V is TRBV5-4, with 9 positions matching TRBD1. J gave up 3 bases and V 3 bases, and 6 bases lay outside the gene matches. Germline V gene lookup returns CDR1 SGHNT and CDR2 YYREEE (reference sequence). The CDR3 consists of 16 residues. For the CDR3, the DNA is TGTGCCAGCAGCTCGGGGGGACAGGGACCTAATGAAAAACTGTTTTTT. This gives the protein CASSSGGQGPNEKLFF.

This chain connects TRBV7-3 to TRBJ2-1; D is unclear. The V gene lost 8 bases and the J gene lost 3 bases, with 11 bases spanning the gap. CDR3 length: 13 residues. Germline V CDR1 and CDR2: SGHTA, FQGTGA. As DNA, the CDR3 is TGTGCCAGCGCAGAACAGCTCTACAATGAGCAGTTCTTC. Its protein is CASAEQLYNEQFF.

The chain combines TRBV30 with TRBJ2-2; D gene uncertain. The germline V and J ends were trimmed by 0 bases and 12 bases, with 17 bases remaining between them. Germline assignment: CDR1 GTSNPN and CDR2 SVGIG (reference sequence). The CDR3 length is 14 residues. The DNA for the CDR3 is TGTGCCTGGAGTGTAGGCGGAGCCCAAGAAAAGCTGTTTTTT. Translating gives CAWSVGGAQEKLFF.

The sample holds a few counts of this clonotype. The chain has TRBV20-1 and TRBJ1-1; TRBD1 might be the D (6 bases). The CDR3 extends over 13 amino acids. The V gene's germline CDR1 is DFQATT and CDR2 SNEGSKA (reference sequence). Trimming stripped 2 bases from V and 5 bases from J, with 12 bases between. CDR3 sequence: CSARMGARTEAFF. The CDR3 nucleotides read TGCAGTGCTAGAATGGGGGCACGAACTGAAGCTTTCTTT.

This clonotype was seen only a few times. V is TRBV30 and J is TRBJ2-7; the D is unclear. V dropped 0 bases and J dropped 4 bases, with 7 bases sitting between them. The CDR3 contains 12 residues. The germline gives CDR1 GTSNPN, CDR2 SVGIG (reference sequence). CDR3 sequence reads: CAWSVTYYEQYF. Here the CDR3 DNA reads TGTGCCTGGAGTGTGACATATTACGAGCAGTACTTC.